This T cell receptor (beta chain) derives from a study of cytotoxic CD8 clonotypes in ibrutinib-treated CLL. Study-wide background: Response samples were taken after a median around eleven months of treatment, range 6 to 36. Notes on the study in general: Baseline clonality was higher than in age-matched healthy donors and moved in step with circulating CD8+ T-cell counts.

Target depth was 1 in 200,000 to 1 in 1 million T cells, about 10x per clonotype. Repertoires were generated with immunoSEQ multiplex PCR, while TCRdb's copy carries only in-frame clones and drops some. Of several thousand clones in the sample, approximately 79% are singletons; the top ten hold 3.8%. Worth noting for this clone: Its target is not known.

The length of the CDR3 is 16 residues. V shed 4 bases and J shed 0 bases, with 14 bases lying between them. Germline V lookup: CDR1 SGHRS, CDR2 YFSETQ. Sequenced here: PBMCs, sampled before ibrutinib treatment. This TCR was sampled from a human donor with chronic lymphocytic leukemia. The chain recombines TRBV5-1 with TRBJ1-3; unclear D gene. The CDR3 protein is CASSPRAGPSGNTIYF. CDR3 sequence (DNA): TGCGCCAGCAGCCCTCGCGCAGGCCCCTCTGGAAACACCATATATTTT.